This T cell receptor beta chain is drawn from a study of blood T cell repertoires in COVID-19. The overall study: Samples representing acute and convalescent COVID-19 were sourced from the United States, Italy and Spain.

Authors' analysis steps: Amplified reference gene primers provided the basis for estimating nucleated cell counts. Measured with immunoSEQ multiplex PCR; TCRdb has only the in-frame clones, and not every one. The DNA gave D and trimming, while V, J and clone size come from that table. The table lists around 210,000 clones, 80% to 90% of them singletons. Germline V lookup: CDR1 SQVTM, CDR2 ANQGSEA. There are 14 residues in the CDR3. V was pared by 6 bases and J by 2 bases, with 5 bases of the junction left unmatched. This sequence was found in a man between 18 and 29 years old with active or convalescent COVID-19. The source material was peripheral blood. This sequence joins TRBV29-1 and TRBJ2-3; 10 nucleotides match TRBD2. CDR3 in DNA: TGCAGCGTCCTAGCGGGGGTCCCCACAGATACGCAGTATTTT. Residues: CSVLAGVPTDTQYF.